A selection of T cell receptor beta chains follows, all from one sample in a study of CD8 T cells in Susac syndrome. TCRdb called the immunoSEQ multiplex PCR reads again in MiXCR, with one record for every CDR3 protein. The repertoire holds tens of thousands of distinct CDR3 sequences, with roughly nine tenths as singletons. Source material: CD8+ T cells from PBMCs. The source of these receptors is a human donor with multiple sclerosis. Each CDR3 is given with its conserved first and last residue. D genes are given only for firm matches. Expanded clones get a size class; other rows say once, few or many, or leave the size out.

>TRBV12-3/TRBV12-4|few|TRBJ2-7|-
CASSFTSAPREQYF
TGTGCCAGCAGTTTTACCTCCGCCCCTCGGGAGCAGTACTTC
>TRBV6-5|-|TRBJ2-7|-
CASSPGPREQYF
TGTGCCAGCAGTCCGGGCCCCCGGGAGCAGTACTTC
>TRBV5-1|-|TRBJ2-7|-
CASSLGQVSSYEQYF
TGCGCCAGCAGCTTGGGACAGGTCAGCTCCTACGAGCAGTACTTC
>TRBV7-2|-|TRBJ1-4|TRBD1
CASCLRTGGEKLFF
TGTGCCAGCTGTCTCAGGACAGGGGGGGAAAAACTGTTTTTT
>TRBV12-3/TRBV12-4|-|TRBJ2-3|-
CASSSVSTDTQYF
TGTGCCAGCAGTTCTGTTAGCACAGATACGCAGTATTTT
>TRBV6-5|-|TRBJ2-1|TRBD2
CASSADLAGGVEQFF
TGTGCCAGCAGTGCGGACCTAGCGGGAGGCGTTGAGCAGTTCTTC
>TRBV11-2|-|TRBJ2-2|-
CASSLVGRANTGELFF
TGTGCCAGCAGCTTAGTTGGTCGGGCGAACACCGGGGAGCTGTTTTTT
>TRBV5-1|once|TRBJ1-1|-
CASSLDWRQTFPEAFF
TGCGCCAGCAGCTTGGATTGGAGACAGACATTCCCCGAAGCTTTCTTT
>TRBV4-1|few|TRBJ2-7|TRBD2
CASSQVREAYEQYF
TGCGCCAGCAGCCAAGTTCGGGAGGCCTACGAGCAGTACTTC
>TRBV27|-|TRBJ2-3|TRBD1
CASSPQGVNTDTQYF
TGTGCCAGCAGCCCACAGGGGGTGAACACAGATACGCAGTATTTT
>TRBV4-1|-|TRBJ2-7|TRBD2
CASSQGSWRETRYEQYF
TGCGCCAGCAGCCAAGGATCTTGGCGGGAGACGCGGTACGAGCAGTACTTC
>TRBV6-1|-|TRBJ2-7|TRBD2
CASSGGLAGPYEQYF
TGTGCCAGCAGTGGGGGACTAGCGGGACCCTACGAGCAGTACTTC
>TRBV9|-|TRBJ2-5|TRBD2
CASSVLSGVQETQYF
TGTGCCAGCAGCGTACTGAGCGGGGTCCAAGAGACCCAGTACTTC
>TRBV7-9|-|TRBJ1-2|-
CASSLDRVYGYTF
TGTGCCAGCAGCTTAGACAGGGTATATGGCTACACCTTC
>TRBV7-9|-|TRBJ2-1|-
CASSLDSKTEQFF
TGTGCCAGCAGCTTGGACTCGAAGACCGAGCAGTTCTTC
>TRBV20-1|-|TRBJ2-1|-
CSARDLGFYEQFF
TGCAGTGCTAGAGATTTGGGTTTTTATGAGCAGTTCTTC
>TRBV28|-|TRBJ2-7|-
CASSFRGPSYEQYF
TGTGCCAGCAGTTTCCGGGGGCCGTCCTACGAGCAGTACTTC
>TRBV13|-|TRBJ2-7|TRBD2
CASSLAGGPGEQYF
TGTGCCAGCAGCTTAGCGGGGGGGCCGGGTGAGCAGTACTTC
>TRBV4-3|-|TRBJ2-1|TRBD2
CASSQDIGTSGYNEQFF
TGCGCCAGCAGCCAAGATATTGGGACTAGCGGCTACAATGAGCAGTTCTTC
>TRBV27|once|TRBJ2-3|-
CASRLLMDLTDTQYF
TGTGCCAGCAGATTATTAATGGATCTAACAGATACGCAGTATTTT
>TRBV28|-|TRBJ1-5|-
CASSFGSGQPQHF
TGTGCCAGCAGTTTCGGCAGTGGCCAGCCCCAGCATTTT
>TRBV6-4|-|TRBJ1-6|-
CASSDGVSSYNSPLHF
TGTGCCAGCAGTGACGGGGTAAGCTCCTATAATTCACCCCTCCACTTT
>TRBV11-2|-|TRBJ2-5|-
CASSSGAAGAKETQYF
TGTGCCAGCAGCTCCGGGGCGGCAGGGGCCAAAGAGACCCAGTACTTC
>TRBV20-1|-|TRBJ2-1|-
CSASGGYEQFF
TGCAGTGCTAGTGGCGGATATGAGCAGTTCTTC
>TRBV12-3/TRBV12-4|-|TRBJ2-2|TRBD2
CASTSGRYTGELFF
TGTGCCAGCACTAGCGGGAGATACACCGGGGAGCTGTTTTTT
>TRBV7-8|-|TRBJ1-1|-
CASSLTTSNTEAFF
TGTGCCAGCAGCTTAACGACGTCGAACACTGAAGCTTTCTTT
>TRBV27|-|TRBJ1-1|-
CASSLITDGVTEAFF
TGTGCCAGCAGTTTAATTACAGACGGGGTGACTGAAGCTTTCTTT